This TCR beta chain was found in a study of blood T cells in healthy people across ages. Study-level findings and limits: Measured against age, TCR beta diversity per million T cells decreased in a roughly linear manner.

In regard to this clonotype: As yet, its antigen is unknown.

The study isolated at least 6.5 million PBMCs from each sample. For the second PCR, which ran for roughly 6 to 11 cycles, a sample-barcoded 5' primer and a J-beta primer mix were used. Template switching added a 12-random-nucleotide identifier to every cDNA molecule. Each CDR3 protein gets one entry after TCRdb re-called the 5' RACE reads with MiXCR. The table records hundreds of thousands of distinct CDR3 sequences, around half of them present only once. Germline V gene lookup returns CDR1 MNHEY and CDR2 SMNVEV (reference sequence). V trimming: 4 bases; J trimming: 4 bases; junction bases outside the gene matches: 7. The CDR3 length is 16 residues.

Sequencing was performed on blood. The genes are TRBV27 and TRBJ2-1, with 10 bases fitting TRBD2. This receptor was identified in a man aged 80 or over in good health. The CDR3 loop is CASSSPTSGDYNEQFF. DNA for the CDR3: TGTGCCAGCAGTTCACCAACTAGCGGGGATTACAATGAGCAGTTCTTC.